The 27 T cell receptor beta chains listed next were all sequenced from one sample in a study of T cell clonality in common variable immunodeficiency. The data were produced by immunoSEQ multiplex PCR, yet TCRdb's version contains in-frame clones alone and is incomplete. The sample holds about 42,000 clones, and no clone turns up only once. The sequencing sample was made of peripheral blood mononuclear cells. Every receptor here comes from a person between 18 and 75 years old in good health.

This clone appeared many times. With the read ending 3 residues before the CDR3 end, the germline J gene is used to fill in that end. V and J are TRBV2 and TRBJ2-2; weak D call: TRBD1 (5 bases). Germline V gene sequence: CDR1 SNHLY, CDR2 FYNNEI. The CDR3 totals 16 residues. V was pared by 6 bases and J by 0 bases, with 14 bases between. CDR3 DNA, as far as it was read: TGTGCCAGCAGAGGTTCTGGGGCCTCGAACACCGGGGAG. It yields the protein CASRGSGASNTGE. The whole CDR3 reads CASRGSGASNTGELFF.

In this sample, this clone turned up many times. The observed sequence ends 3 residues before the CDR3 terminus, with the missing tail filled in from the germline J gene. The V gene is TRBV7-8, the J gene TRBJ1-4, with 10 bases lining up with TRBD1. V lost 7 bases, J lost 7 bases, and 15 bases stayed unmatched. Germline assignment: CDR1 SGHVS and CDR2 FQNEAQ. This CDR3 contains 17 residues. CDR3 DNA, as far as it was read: TGTGCCAGCATCGGGGGGTACGACAGGGGGCGTGTTGAAAAA. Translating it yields CASIGGYDRGRVEK. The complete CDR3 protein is CASIGGYDRGRVEKLFF.

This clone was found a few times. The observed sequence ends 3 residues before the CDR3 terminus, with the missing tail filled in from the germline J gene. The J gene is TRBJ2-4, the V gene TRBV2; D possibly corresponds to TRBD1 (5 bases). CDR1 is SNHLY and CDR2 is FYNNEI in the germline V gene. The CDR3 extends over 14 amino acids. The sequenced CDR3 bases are TGTGCCAGCAGTGAACGGCTGAAGGGGCAGGGT. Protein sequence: CASSERLKGQG. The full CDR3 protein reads CASSERLKGQGQYF.

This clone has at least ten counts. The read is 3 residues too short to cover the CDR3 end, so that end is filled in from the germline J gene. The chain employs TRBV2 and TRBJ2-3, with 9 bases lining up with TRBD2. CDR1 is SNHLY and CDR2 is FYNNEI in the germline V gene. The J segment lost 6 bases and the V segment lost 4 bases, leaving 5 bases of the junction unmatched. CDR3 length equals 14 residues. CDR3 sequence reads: CASSGFSGSDTQYF. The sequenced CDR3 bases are TGTGCCAGCAGTGGTTTTAGCGGGAGTGATACG.

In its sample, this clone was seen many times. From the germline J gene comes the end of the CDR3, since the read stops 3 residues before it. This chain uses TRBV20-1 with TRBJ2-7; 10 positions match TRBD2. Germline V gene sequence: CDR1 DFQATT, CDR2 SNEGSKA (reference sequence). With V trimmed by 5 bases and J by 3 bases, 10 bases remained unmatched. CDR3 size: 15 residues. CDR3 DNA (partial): TGCAGTGCTGAGGTCTTAGCGGGGGGTAACTACGAG. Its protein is CSAEVLAGGNYE. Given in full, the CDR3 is CSAEVLAGGNYEQYF.

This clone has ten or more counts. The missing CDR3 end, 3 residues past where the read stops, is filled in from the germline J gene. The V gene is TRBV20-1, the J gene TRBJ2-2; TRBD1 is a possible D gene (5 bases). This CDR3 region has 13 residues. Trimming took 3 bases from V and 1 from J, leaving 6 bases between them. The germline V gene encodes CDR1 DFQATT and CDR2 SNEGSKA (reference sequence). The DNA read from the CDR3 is TGCAGTGCTAGCAGGGAGAACACCGGGGAG. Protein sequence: CSASRENTGE. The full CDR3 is CSASRENTGELFF.

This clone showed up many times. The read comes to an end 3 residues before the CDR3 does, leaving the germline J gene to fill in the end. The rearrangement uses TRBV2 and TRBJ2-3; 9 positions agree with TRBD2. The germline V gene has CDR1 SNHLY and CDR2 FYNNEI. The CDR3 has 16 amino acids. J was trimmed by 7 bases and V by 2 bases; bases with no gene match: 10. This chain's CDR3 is CASSELRGGQSHTQYF. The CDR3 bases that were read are TGTGCCAGCAGTGAATTGCGGGGGGGCCAATCCCATACG.

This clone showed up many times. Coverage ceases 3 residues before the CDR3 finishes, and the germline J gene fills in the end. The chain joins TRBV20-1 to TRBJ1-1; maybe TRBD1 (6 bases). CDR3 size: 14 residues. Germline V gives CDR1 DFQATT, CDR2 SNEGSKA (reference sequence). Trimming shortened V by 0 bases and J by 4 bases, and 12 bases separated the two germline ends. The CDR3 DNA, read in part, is TGCAGTGCTAGAGATCGGGGGGGCGGCACTGAA. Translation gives CSARDRGGGTE. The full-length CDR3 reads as CSARDRGGGTEAFF.

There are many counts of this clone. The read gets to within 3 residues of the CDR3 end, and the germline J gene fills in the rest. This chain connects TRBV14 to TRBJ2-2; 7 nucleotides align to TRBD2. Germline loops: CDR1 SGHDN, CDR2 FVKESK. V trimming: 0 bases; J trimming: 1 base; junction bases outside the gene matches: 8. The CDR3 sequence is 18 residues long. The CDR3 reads CASSQDLGTTLNTGELFF. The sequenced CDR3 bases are TGTGCCAGCAGCCAAGATCTTGGGACTACCCTGAACACCGGGGAG.

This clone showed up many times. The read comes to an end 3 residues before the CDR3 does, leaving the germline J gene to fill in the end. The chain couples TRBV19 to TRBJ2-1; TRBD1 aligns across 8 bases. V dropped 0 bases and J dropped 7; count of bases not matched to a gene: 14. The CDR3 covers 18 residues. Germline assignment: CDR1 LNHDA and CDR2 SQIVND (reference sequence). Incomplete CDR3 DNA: TGTGCCAGTAGTATAGATCCCCCCGGACAGGGCGGTAGGAATGAG. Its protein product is CASSIDPPGQGGRNE. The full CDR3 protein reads CASSIDPPGQGGRNEQFF.

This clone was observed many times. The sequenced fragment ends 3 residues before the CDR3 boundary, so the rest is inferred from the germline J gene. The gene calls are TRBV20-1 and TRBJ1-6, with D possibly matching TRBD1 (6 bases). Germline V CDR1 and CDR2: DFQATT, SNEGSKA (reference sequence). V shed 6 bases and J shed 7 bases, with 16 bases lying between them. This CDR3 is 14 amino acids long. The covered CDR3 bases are TGCAGTGCCAGACCCGGGGGGGCCAATTCACCC. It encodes CSARPGGANSP. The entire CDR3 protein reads CSARPGGANSPLHF.

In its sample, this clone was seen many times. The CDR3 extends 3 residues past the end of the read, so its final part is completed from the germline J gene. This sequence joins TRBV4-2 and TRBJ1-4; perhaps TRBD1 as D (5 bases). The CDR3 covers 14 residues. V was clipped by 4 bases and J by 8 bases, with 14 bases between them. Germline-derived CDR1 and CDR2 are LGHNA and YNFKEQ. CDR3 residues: CASSPGGSSEKLFF. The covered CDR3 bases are TGTGCCAGCAGCCCCGGGGGGTCTAGCGAAAAA.

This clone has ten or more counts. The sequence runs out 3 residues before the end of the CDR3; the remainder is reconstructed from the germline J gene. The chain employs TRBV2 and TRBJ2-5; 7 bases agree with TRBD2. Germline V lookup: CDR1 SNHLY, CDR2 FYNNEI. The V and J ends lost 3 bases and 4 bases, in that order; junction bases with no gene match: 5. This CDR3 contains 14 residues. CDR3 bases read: TGTGCCAGCAGTGATCTCGGGGGGATAGAGACC. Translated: CASSDLGGIET. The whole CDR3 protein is CASSDLGGIETQYF.

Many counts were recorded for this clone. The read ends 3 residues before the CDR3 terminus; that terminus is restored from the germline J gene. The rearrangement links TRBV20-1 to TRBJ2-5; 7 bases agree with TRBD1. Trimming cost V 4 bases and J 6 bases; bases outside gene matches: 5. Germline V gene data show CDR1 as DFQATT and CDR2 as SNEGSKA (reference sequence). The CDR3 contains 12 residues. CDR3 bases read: TGCAGTGCTACCAGGGACAGCCAGACC. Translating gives CSATRDSQT. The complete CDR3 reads CSATRDSQTQYF.

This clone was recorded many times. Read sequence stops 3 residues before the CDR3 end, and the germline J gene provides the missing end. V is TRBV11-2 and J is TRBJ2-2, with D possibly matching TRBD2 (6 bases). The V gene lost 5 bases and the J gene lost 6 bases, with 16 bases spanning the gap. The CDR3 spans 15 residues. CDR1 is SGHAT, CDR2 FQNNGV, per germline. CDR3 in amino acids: CASSRRDSGAGELFF. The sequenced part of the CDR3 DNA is TGTGCCAGCAGCCGTCGGGATTCGGGGGCCGGGGAG.

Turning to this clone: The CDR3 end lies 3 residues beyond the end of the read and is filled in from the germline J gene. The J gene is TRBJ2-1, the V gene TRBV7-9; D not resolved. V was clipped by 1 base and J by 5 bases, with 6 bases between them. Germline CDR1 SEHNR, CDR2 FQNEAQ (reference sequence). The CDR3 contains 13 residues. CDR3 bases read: TGTGCCAGCAGCTTAGTCTTCCACAATGAG. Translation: CASSLVFHNE. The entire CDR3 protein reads CASSLVFHNEQFF.

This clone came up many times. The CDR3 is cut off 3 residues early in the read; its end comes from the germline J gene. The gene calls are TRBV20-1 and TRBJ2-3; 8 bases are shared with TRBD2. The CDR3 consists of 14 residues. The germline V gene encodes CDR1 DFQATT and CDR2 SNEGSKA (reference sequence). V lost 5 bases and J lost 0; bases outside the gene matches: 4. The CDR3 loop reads CSAWTSPSTDTQYF. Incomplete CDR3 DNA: TGCAGTGCTTGGACTAGCCCTAGCACAGATACG.

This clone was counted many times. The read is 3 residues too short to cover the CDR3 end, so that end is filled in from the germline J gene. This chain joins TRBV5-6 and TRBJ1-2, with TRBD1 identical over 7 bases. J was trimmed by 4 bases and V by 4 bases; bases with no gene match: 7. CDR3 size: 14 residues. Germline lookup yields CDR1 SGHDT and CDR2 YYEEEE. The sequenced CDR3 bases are TGTGCCAGCAGCGTCGGACAGGCGGTCTATGGC. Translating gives CASSVGQAVYG. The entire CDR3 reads CASSVGQAVYGYTF.

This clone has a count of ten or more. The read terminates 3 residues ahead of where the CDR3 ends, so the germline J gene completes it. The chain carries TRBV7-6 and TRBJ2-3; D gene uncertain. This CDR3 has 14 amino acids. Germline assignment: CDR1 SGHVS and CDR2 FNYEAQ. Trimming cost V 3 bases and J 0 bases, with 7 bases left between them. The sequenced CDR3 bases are TGTGCCAGCAGCTTGCAGTCTAGCACAGATACG. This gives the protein CASSLQSSTDT. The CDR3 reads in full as CASSLQSSTDTQYF. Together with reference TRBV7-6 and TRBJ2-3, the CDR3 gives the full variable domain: GAGVSQSPRYKVTKRGQDVALRCDPISGHVSLYWYRQALGQGPEFLTYFNYEAQQDKSGLPNDRFSAERPEGSISTLTIQRTEQRDSAMYRCASSLQSSTDTQYFGPGTRLTVL.

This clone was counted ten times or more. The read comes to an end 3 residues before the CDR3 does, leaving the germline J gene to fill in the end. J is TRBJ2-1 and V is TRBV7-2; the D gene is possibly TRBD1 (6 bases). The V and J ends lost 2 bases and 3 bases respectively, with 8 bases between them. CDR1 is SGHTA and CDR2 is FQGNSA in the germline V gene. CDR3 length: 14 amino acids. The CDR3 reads CASSLWTVYNEQFF. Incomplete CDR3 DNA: TGTGCCAGCAGCTTATGGACAGTCTACAATGAG.

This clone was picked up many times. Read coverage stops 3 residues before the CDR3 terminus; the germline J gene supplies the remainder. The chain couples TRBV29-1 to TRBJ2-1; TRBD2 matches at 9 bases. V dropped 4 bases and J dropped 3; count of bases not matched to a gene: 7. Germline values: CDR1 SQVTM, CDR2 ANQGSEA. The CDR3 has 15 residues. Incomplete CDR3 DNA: TGCAGCGTTGTTTGGGGCGGGGGGGACTACAATGAG. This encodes CSVVWGGGDYNE. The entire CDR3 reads CSVVWGGGDYNEQFF.

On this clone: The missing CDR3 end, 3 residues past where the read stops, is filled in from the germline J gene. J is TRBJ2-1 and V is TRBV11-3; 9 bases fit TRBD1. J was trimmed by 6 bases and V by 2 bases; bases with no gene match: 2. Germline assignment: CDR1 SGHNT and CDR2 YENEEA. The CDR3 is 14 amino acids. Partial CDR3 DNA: TGTGCCAGCAGCTTAACGACAGGGGGCAATGAG. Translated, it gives CASSLTTGGNE. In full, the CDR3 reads CASSLTTGGNEQFF.

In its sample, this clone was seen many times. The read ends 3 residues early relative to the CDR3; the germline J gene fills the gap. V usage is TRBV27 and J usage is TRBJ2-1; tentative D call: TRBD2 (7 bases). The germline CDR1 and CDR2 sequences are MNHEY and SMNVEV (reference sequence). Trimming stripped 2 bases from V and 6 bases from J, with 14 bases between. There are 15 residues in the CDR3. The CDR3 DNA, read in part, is TGTGCCAGCAGTTTAGAGGGGGGGACATTCAATGAG. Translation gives CASSLEGGTFNE. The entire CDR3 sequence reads CASSLEGGTFNEQFF.

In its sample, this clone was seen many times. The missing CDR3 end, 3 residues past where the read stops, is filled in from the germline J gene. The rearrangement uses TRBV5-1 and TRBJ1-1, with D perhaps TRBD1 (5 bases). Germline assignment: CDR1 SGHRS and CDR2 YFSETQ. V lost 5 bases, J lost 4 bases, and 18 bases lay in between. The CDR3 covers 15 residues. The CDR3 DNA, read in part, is TGCGCCAGCAGACTGGGGACTGGATGGAGCACTGAA. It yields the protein CASRLGTGWSTE. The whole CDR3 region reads CASRLGTGWSTEAFF.

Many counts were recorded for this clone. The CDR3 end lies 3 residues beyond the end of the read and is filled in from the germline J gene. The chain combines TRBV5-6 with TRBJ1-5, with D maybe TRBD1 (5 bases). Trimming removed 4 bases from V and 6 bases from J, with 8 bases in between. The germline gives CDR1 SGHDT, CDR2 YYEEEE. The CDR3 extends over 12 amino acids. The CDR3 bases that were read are TGTGCCAGCAGCGTAGGGGCTCAGCCC. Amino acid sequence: CASSVGAQP. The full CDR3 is CASSVGAQPQHF. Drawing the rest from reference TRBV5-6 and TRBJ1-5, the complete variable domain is DAGVTQSPTHLIKTRGQQVTLRCSPKSGHDTVSWYQQALGQGPQFIFQYYEEEERQRGNFPDRFSGHQFPNYSSELNVNALLLGDSALYLCASSVGAQPQHFGDGTRLSIL.

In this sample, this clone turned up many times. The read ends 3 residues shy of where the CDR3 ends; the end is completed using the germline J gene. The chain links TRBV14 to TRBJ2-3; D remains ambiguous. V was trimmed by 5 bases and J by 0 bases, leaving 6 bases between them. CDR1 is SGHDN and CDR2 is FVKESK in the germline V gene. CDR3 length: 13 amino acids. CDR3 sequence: CASSSLSTDTQYF. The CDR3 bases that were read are TGTGCCAGCAGCTCACTTAGCACAGATACG.

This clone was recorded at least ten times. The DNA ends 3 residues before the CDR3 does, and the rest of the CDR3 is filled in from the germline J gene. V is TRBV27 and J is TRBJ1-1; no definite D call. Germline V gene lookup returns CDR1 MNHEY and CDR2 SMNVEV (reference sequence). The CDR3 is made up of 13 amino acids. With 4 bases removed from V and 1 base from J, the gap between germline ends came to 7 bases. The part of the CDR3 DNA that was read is TGTGCCAGCAGTTACTCGAAGAACACTGAA. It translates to CASSYSKNTE. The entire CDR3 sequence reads CASSYSKNTEAFF.